This T cell receptor (beta chain) was documented in a study of CD8 T cells in Susac syndrome. CD8+ and CD4+ T cells from blood underwent TCR beta sequencing. Reverse transcription used roughly 0.45 to 1 ug RNA and random hexamers. Across 54 Vbeta and 13 Jbeta, immunoSEQ multiplex PCR amplified TCR beta CDR3. TCRdb re-called the immunoSEQ multiplex PCR reads with MiXCR, one entry per CDR3 protein. The sample has roughly 150,000 distinct CDR3 sequences; 85% to 95% are singletons. V shed 6 bases, J shed 2 bases, and the junction held 6 bases outside the gene matches. Per germline, CDR1 KGHSY and CDR2 FQNENV. The CDR3 loop spans 14 amino acids.

The clonotype comes from a human donor with multiple sclerosis. The source material was CD8+ T cells from PBMCs. V and J are TRBV16 and TRBJ1-1; 7 bases are a match to TRBD1. The CDR3 reads CASRTGDFNTEAFF. In DNA, the CDR3 is TGTGCCAGCAGAACAGGGGATTTTAACACTGAAGCTTTCTTT. Filled out from reference TRBV16 and TRBJ1-1, the complete variable domain reads GEEVAQTPKHLVRGEGQKAKLYCAPIKGHSYVFWYQQVLKNEFKFLISFQNENVFDETGMPKERFSAKCLPNSPCSLEIQATKLEDSAVYFCASRTGDFNTEAFFGQGTRLTVV.